A selection of T cell receptor beta chains follows, all from one sample in a study of T cell changes during pregnancy in multiple sclerosis. Only in-frame clones appear in the TCRdb table, and some are missing; sequencing was by immunoSEQ multiplex PCR. Among 15,000 or so clones listed, 80% to 90% were seen once. The sample was CD8+ T cells from peripheral blood mononuclear cells, taken in the first trimester of pregnancy. The receptors stem from a female donor with multiple sclerosis, enrolled in a pregnancy study. Each CDR3 is given with its conserved first and last residue. Each record gives: CDR3 DNA, CDR3 protein, clone size, J gene, V gene, D gene. A D gene is named only where the DNA matches it firmly. Expanded clones get a size class; other rows say once, few or many, or leave the size out.

DNA: TGTGCCAGCAGCCCCCGACTAGCGGAGGAGTGGTATTTT; CDR3: CASSPRLAEEWYF; size: -; J: TRBJ2-3; V: TRBV5-4; D: TRBD2
DNA: TGTGCCAGCAGCAACAGGGCGGGAGGGGCCGGACAGCCCCAGCATTTT; CDR3: CASSNRAGGAGQPQHF; size: -; J: TRBJ1-5; V: TRBV21-1; D: -
DNA: TGTGCCAGCACGGGGAGCTCCTACGAGCAGTACTTC; CDR3: CASTGSSYEQYF; size: -; J: TRBJ2-7; V: TRBV2; D: -
DNA: TGTGCCAGCAGCGTAGCGGGACAGGGGAACACTGAAGCTTTCTTT; CDR3: CASSVAGQGNTEAFF; size: -; J: TRBJ1-1; V: TRBV7-9; D: TRBD1
DNA: TGTGCCAGTAGTATTCAAGGAGGGGAGGAGCCCCAGCATTTT; CDR3: CASSIQGGEEPQHF; size: -; J: TRBJ1-5; V: TRBV19; D: -
DNA: TGTGCCAGCAGTGGGCCCATGAATTCACCCCTCCACTTT; CDR3: CASSGPMNSPLHF; size: -; J: TRBJ1-6; V: TRBV28; D: -
DNA: TGTGCCTGGGGGCGGACTAGCGGGGGCATAACGGGTGGCGAGCAGTACTTC; CDR3: CAWGRTSGGITGGEQYF; size: -; J: TRBJ2-7; V: TRBV30; D: TRBD2
DNA: TGTGCCATCAGTAATCGGGACAGCTTCACAGATACGCAGTATTTT; CDR3: CAISNRDSFTDTQYF; size: once; J: TRBJ2-3; V: TRBV10-3; D: TRBD1
DNA: TGTGCCACCGGGACAGGACGAGATCAGCCCCAGCATTTT; CDR3: CATGTGRDQPQHF; size: -; J: TRBJ1-5; V: TRBV2; D: TRBD1
DNA: TGTGCCAGCAGCTTAAGTACCGGCGGTAGGGAGACCCAGTACTTC; CDR3: CASSLSTGGRETQYF; size: -; J: TRBJ2-5; V: TRBV5-5; D: -
DNA: TGTGCCAGCAGTTACGGGATTGAAGCTTTCTTT; CDR3: CASSYGIEAFF; size: few; J: TRBJ1-1; V: TRBV28; D: -
DNA: TGTGCCAGCAGCTCGGGGGTGAGGGCCGGGGAGCTGTTTTTT; CDR3: CASSSGVRAGELFF; size: -; J: TRBJ2-2; V: TRBV9; D: -
DNA: TGTGCCAGCAGTGAAACCCCGGGAGGCGGGGGCACAGATACGCAGTATTTT; CDR3: CASSETPGGGGTDTQYF; size: -; J: TRBJ2-3; V: TRBV6-1; D: TRBD2
DNA: TGTGCCAGCAGCGGCACAGCCGGCTATGGCTACACCTTC; CDR3: CASSGTAGYGYTF; size: -; J: TRBJ1-2; V: TRBV9; D: -
DNA: TGTGCCAGCAGTTCCCCTTATGAGCAGTTCTTC; CDR3: CASSSPYEQFF; size: -; J: TRBJ2-1; V: TRBV6-5; D: -
DNA: TGTGCTAGTGGTTCGCGGAGGGGGGGCCTCTATGAGCAGTTCTTC; CDR3: CASGSRRGGLYEQFF; size: -; J: TRBJ2-1; V: TRBV12-5; D: -
DNA: TGTGCCAGCAGCCCGATGGGGGGGCTTAATGGCTACACCTTC; CDR3: CASSPMGGLNGYTF; size: -; J: TRBJ1-2; V: TRBV7-3; D: -
DNA: TGTGCCAGCGGTCCGGGGACTAGCGCTATTGAGCAGTTCTTC; CDR3: CASGPGTSAIEQFF; size: few; J: TRBJ2-1; V: TRBV7-6; D: TRBD2
DNA: TGTGCCAGCAGCCACTACAGGGGGCAGACCCTCGGGGAGCAGTTCTTC; CDR3: CASSHYRGQTLGEQFF; size: -; J: TRBJ2-1; V: TRBV28; D: TRBD1
DNA: TGTGCCAGTCGCCGGGGCTCCTATAATTCACCCCTCCACTTT; CDR3: CASRRGSYNSPLHF; size: -; J: TRBJ1-6; V: TRBV27; D: -
DNA: TGTGCCAGCAGCTACAGCGGGGAACGTACGCAGTATTTT; CDR3: CASSYSGERTQYF; size: -; J: TRBJ2-3; V: TRBV7-3; D: TRBD2
DNA: TGTGCCAGCAGCCAGGGAGGTTCTAGCGGCAGGGAGCAGTTCTTC; CDR3: CASSQGGSSGREQFF; size: -; J: TRBJ2-1; V: TRBV7-9; D: TRBD2
DNA: TGTGCCAGCAGTAATCCCTCCAATGAGCAGTTCTTC; CDR3: CASSNPSNEQFF; size: -; J: TRBJ2-1; V: TRBV28; D: -
DNA: TGTGCCAGCAGCTCCCGGGACAGATACCTTACCTACGAGCAGTACTTC; CDR3: CASSSRDRYLTYEQYF; size: once; J: TRBJ2-7; V: TRBV5-4; D: TRBD1
DNA: TGTGCCAGTAGTCTAGAAGCGGGAAGCTCCTACAATGAGCAGTTCTTC; CDR3: CASSLEAGSSYNEQFF; size: -; J: TRBJ2-1; V: TRBV19; D: TRBD2
DNA: TGCGCCAGCAGCATAGACAGGGACCGGAATCAGCCCCAGCATTTT; CDR3: CASSIDRDRNQPQHF; size: few; J: TRBJ1-5; V: TRBV5-1; D: TRBD1
DNA: TGTGCCTGGAGTGTAAGGGGGCGCTTGTACAATGAGCAGTTCTTC; CDR3: CAWSVRGRLYNEQFF; size: -; J: TRBJ2-1; V: TRBV30; D: TRBD1
DNA: TGTGCCAGCAGTTCGCCGACTAGCGGGAGTGAAGATGAGCAGTTCTTC; CDR3: CASSSPTSGSEDEQFF; size: -; J: TRBJ2-1; V: TRBV27; D: TRBD2